This is a list of T cell receptor beta chains from one sample in a study of early T cells in non-severe SARS-CoV-2 infection. TCRdb re-analysed the 5' RACE reads in MiXCR, keeping a single row per CDR3 protein. The repertoire has approximately 40,000 distinct CDR3 sequences, approximately 6.1% of them found once; the top ten carry around 21%. The sequences come from whole blood, collected at baseline. The receptors stem from an adult who was a healthcare worker with PCR-confirmed SARS-CoV-2 infection or an uninfected control (not recorded which). Each CDR3 is given with its conserved first and last residue. The D gene is left open where the match is weak. Clone size is given for some rows only: seen once, a few or many times, or a class if the clone is expanded.

DNA: TGTGCCAGCAGCCATTATCCCGGAGGGGGGGAGACCCAGTACTTC; CDR3: CASSHYPGGGETQYF; J: TRBJ2-5; V: TRBV3-1; size: -; D: -
DNA: TGTGCCTGGAGTGGGTCTGGAAACACCATATATTTT; CDR3: CAWSGSGNTIYF; J: TRBJ1-3; V: TRBV30; size: -; D: -
DNA: TGTGCCAGCAGCGCCTCAGATACGCAGTATTTT; CDR3: CASSASDTQYF; J: TRBJ2-3; V: TRBV7-6; size: many; D: -
DNA: TGTGCCAGCAGCCCAGGGCGGGGAACTGAAGCTTTCTTT; CDR3: CASSPGRGTEAFF; J: TRBJ1-1; V: TRBV3-1; size: -; D: -
DNA: TGTGCCACCAGTGAGGGCGGATCTAACTATGGCTACACCTTC; CDR3: CATSEGGSNYGYTF; J: TRBJ1-2; V: TRBV24-1; size: -; D: -
DNA: TGTGCCAGTAGTATGGGGCGCCAGGGAGTATTCCAGCCCCAGCATTTT; CDR3: CASSMGRQGVFQPQHF; J: TRBJ1-5; V: TRBV19; size: -; D: -
DNA: TGTGCCAGCAGGCCGGGACAGGGTACCAATCAGCCCCAGCATTTT; CDR3: CASRPGQGTNQPQHF; J: TRBJ1-5; V: TRBV12-3/TRBV12-4; size: many; D: TRBD1
DNA: TGTGCCAGCAGCTCGGGACTAGCGGACAGGTCCCTGAGCGAGCAGTACTTC; CDR3: CASSSGLADRSLSEQYF; J: TRBJ2-7; V: TRBV7-9; size: -; D: TRBD2
DNA: TGTGCCAGCAGCAAGTGGGCGCCGGGACGAGAGACCCAGTACTTC; CDR3: CASSKWAPGRETQYF; J: TRBJ2-5; V: TRBV7-8; size: many; D: -
DNA: TGCAGTGCTAGACCCGCTCAGAGGGGGAGTGCCACAGATACGCAGTATTTT; CDR3: CSARPAQRGSATDTQYF; J: TRBJ2-3; V: TRBV20-1; size: few; D: -
DNA: TGTGCCAGCAGTGACGGGGCCTCTGGAAACACCATATATTTT; CDR3: CASSDGASGNTIYF; J: TRBJ1-3; V: TRBV6-1; size: few; D: -
DNA: TGTGCCAGCAGTAGGACAGGGAACAATGAGCAGTTCTTC; CDR3: CASSRTGNNEQFF; J: TRBJ2-1; V: TRBV12-3/TRBV12-4; size: few; D: TRBD1
DNA: TGTGCCAGCAGCCGCTCTAGCGGGGGGCCCCACACCGGGGAGCTGTTTTTT; CDR3: CASSRSSGGPHTGELFF; J: TRBJ2-2; V: TRBV9; size: many; D: TRBD2
DNA: TGTGCCAGCTCACCTGAGGAGGTACTGGAGCAGTTCTTC; CDR3: CASSPEEVLEQFF; J: TRBJ2-1; V: TRBV18; size: many; D: -
DNA: TGTGCCAGAAGCCATCCGGTTGAGCAGTTCTTC; CDR3: CARSHPVEQFF; J: TRBJ2-1; V: TRBV3-2; size: -; D: -
DNA: TGTGCCAGCAGCTTAGCGCTACGGGGGTCCCACTCCTACGAGCAGTACTTC; CDR3: CASSLALRGSHSYEQYF; J: TRBJ2-7; V: TRBV7-9; size: many; D: -
DNA: TGTGCCAGCAGTCGTTGGTCTGGAGGAAATGAGCAGTTCTTC; CDR3: CASSRWSGGNEQFF; J: TRBJ2-1; V: TRBV6-5; size: -; D: -
DNA: TGCGCCAGCAGCAGGGGGCCGGTTCCTTCCGGGGAGCTGTTTTTT; CDR3: CASSRGPVPSGELFF; J: TRBJ2-2; V: TRBV5-1; size: -; D: TRBD1
DNA: TGTGCCAGCAGTGTTGCGAACGAGCAGTACTTC; CDR3: CASSVANEQYF; J: TRBJ2-7; V: TRBV12-3/TRBV12-4; size: -; D: -
DNA: TGTGCCAGCAGTTACTCGCTACTCGGGAACTATGGCTACACCTTC; CDR3: CASSYSLLGNYGYTF; J: TRBJ1-2; V: TRBV6-5; size: many; D: -
DNA: TGTGCCAGCAGCTTAAATCCGTCTCGGGGGCCAGGGGGATGCTGCGAGCAGTACTTC; CDR3: CASSLNPSRGPGGCCEQYF; J: TRBJ2-7; V: TRBV11-3; size: many; D: -
DNA: TGTGCCAGCCAGTCGGGGACCGCCCGGGAGACCCAGTACTTC; CDR3: CASQSGTARETQYF; J: TRBJ2-5; V: TRBV2; size: -; D: -
DNA: TGCAGTGCTAGAGGGGACAGGGGGCGATTTTCCTACGAGCAGTACTTC; CDR3: CSARGDRGRFSYEQYF; J: TRBJ2-7; V: TRBV20-1; size: many; D: TRBD1
DNA: TGTGCCAGCACCCTGACGTCCGGGAGCAATCAGCCCCAGCATTTT; CDR3: CASTLTSGSNQPQHF; J: TRBJ1-5; V: TRBV6-5; size: many; D: -
DNA: TGTGCCAGCAGCTCCTCCGGGACTAGCGGGAGTTATGAGCAGTTCTTC; CDR3: CASSSSGTSGSYEQFF; J: TRBJ2-1; V: TRBV7-2; size: -; D: TRBD2
DNA: TGTGCCAGCAGCTCAAACAGGGCACTCACTGAAGCTTTCTTT; CDR3: CASSSNRALTEAFF; J: TRBJ1-1; V: TRBV11-2; size: many; D: -
DNA: TGTGCCAGCAGGGGGACTACGCCCGGTGAGCAGTTCTTC; CDR3: CASRGTTPGEQFF; J: TRBJ2-1; V: TRBV4-2; size: -; D: TRBD2
DNA: TGCGCCAGCAGTCAATGTCCGGGTTTGGGCACCGGGGAGCTGTTTTTT; CDR3: CASSQCPGLGTGELFF; J: TRBJ2-2; V: TRBV23-1; size: -; D: -
DNA: TGTGCCAGTTCAGGGGGATGGGACACCGGGGAGCTGTTTTTT; CDR3: CASSGGWDTGELFF; J: TRBJ2-2; V: TRBV19; size: many; D: TRBD1
DNA: TGTGCCAGTAGTCTCATCTGGGAGGAAACCGGGGAGCTGTTTTTT; CDR3: CASSLIWEETGELFF; J: TRBJ2-2; V: TRBV19; size: many; D: -
DNA: TGTGCCAGCAGCACCAACGCGGGACAGCCTGAAGCTTTCTTT; CDR3: CASSTNAGQPEAFF; J: TRBJ1-1; V: TRBV7-2; size: few; D: TRBD1
DNA: TGCGCCAGCACCGCGGGACTAGCGGGAGTTCATGCCAAAGAGACCCAGTACTTC; CDR3: CASTAGLAGVHAKETQYF; J: TRBJ2-5; V: TRBV5-1; size: many; D: TRBD2
DNA: TGTGCCAGCAGTTTAGGCTGGGCCGAAGAGACCCAGTACTTC; CDR3: CASSLGWAEETQYF; J: TRBJ2-5; V: TRBV27; size: few; D: -
DNA: TGCAGCGTGGGGACCGGTCAAGAGACCCAGTACTTC; CDR3: CSVGTGQETQYF; J: TRBJ2-5; V: TRBV29-1; size: -; D: -
DNA: TGTGCCAGCAGTTATGGCAGGACAGGCCTATTCTCCTACGAGCAGTACTTC; CDR3: CASSYGRTGLFSYEQYF; J: TRBJ2-7; V: TRBV12-3/TRBV12-4; size: -; D: TRBD1
DNA: TGCGCCAGCAGCCAAGGGGACACGTTCACAGATACGCAGTATTTT; CDR3: CASSQGDTFTDTQYF; J: TRBJ2-3; V: TRBV4-3; size: -; D: -
DNA: TGTGCCAGCACCCGGGAGGTAGGAGAGACCCAGTACTTC; CDR3: CASTREVGETQYF; J: TRBJ2-5; V: TRBV12-3/TRBV12-4; size: few; D: TRBD2
DNA: TGTGCCACCAGCAGAGAAACAGGGGGCGCGGAGACCCAGTACTTC; CDR3: CATSRETGGAETQYF; J: TRBJ2-5; V: TRBV15; size: -; D: TRBD1
DNA: TGTGCCAGCAGGGGGCACGCGACAGGGAGCACAGATACGCAGTATTTT; CDR3: CASRGHATGSTDTQYF; J: TRBJ2-3; V: TRBV2; size: -; D: TRBD1
DNA: TGCAGTGCAGCCGGGACTCAGGGAGTACAGCCCCAGCATTTT; CDR3: CSAAGTQGVQPQHF; J: TRBJ1-5; V: TRBV20-1; size: many; D: -
DNA: TGTGCCAGCAGCCCAGAAGTCATGAACACTGAAGCTTTCTTT; CDR3: CASSPEVMNTEAFF; J: TRBJ1-1; V: TRBV7-8; size: many; D: -
DNA: TGTGCCAGCAGTGAAATCAGGGGAAGGGCGCAGTATTTT; CDR3: CASSEIRGRAQYF; J: TRBJ2-3; V: TRBV6-5; size: -; D: -
DNA: TGTGCCAGCAGCTCGGGGATGCGGGAGTCCTACGAGCAGTACTTC; CDR3: CASSSGMRESYEQYF; J: TRBJ2-7; V: TRBV11-2; size: few; D: TRBD2
DNA: TGTGCCAGCAGTGATCGACAGGGGGCCGGTAATTCACCCCTCCACTTT; CDR3: CASSDRQGAGNSPLHF; J: TRBJ1-6; V: TRBV12-3/TRBV12-4; size: -; D: TRBD1
DNA: TGTGCCAGCAGTTTTAGCGGGGCCACTCGAATAGAGTTCTTC; CDR3: CASSFSGATRIEFF; J: TRBJ2-1; V: TRBV12-3/TRBV12-4; size: -; D: TRBD2
DNA: TGTGCCAGCAGCTCCGGGGGAAGTTACAACACTGAAGCTTTCTTT; CDR3: CASSSGGSYNTEAFF; J: TRBJ1-1; V: TRBV6-1; size: many; D: -
DNA: TGCAGTGCTAAGACTAGACCGGAGACCCAGTACTTC; CDR3: CSAKTRPETQYF; J: TRBJ2-5; V: TRBV20-1; size: few; D: -
DNA: TGTGCCAGCAGCGCTCCGGGGCTCAACTCCTACAATGAGCAGTTCTTC; CDR3: CASSAPGLNSYNEQFF; J: TRBJ2-1; V: TRBV9; size: few; D: -
DNA: TGTGCCAGCAGCTTGTATGGGACTAGCGGGAGGGGACGTCGAGAGACCCAGTACTTC; CDR3: CASSLYGTSGRGRRETQYF; J: TRBJ2-5; V: TRBV5-4; size: -; D: TRBD2
DNA: TGTGCCAGCAGGTCCCGGGACACGATCTACAATGAGCAGTTCTTC; CDR3: CASRSRDTIYNEQFF; J: TRBJ2-1; V: TRBV11-2; size: few; D: -
DNA: TGTGCCAGCAGTGGGACTAGCGGGGAGTTCTACGAGCAGTACTTC; CDR3: CASSGTSGEFYEQYF; J: TRBJ2-7; V: TRBV25-1; size: few; D: TRBD2
DNA: TGTGCCATCAGTGCCGGGGCAGCCATGAACACTGAAGCTTTCTTT; CDR3: CAISAGAAMNTEAFF; J: TRBJ1-1; V: TRBV10-3; size: -; D: -
DNA: TGTGCCATCAGTGAGAGGGGACAGGGCAATAATTCACCCCTCCACTTT; CDR3: CAISERGQGNNSPLHF; J: TRBJ1-6; V: TRBV10-3; size: many; D: TRBD1
DNA: TGTGCCATCGGAGGAAGCATGAACACTGAAGCTTTCTTT; CDR3: CAIGGSMNTEAFF; J: TRBJ1-1; V: TRBV10-3; size: -; D: -